This paragraph reports one T cell receptor beta chain. Hyperthyroidism patients were newly diagnosed, had disease duration under 2 months, and were aged 18 to 65 years. Thyroid ultrasound and orbital computed tomography, with clinical symptoms and serum thyroxine and TRAb, informed diagnoses. When hyperthyroidism was first diagnosed, the blood sample was taken, preceding any ophthalmopathy symptoms. These data originate in a study of T cells in Graves' hyperthyroidism and ophthalmopathy. Amplified TCR beta CDR3 regions came from RNA transcripts. HTBI primers were the set used in a first-round RT-PCR of the TCR CDR3. A single record per CDR3 protein comes from TCRdb applying MiXCR to the multiplex PCR reads. This sample has roughly 260,000 distinct CDR3 sequences; 13% to 15% occur once, and the top ten carry roughly 15%. Unmatched junction bases numbered 7, after V lost 4 bases and J lost 3 bases. Germline V gene sequence: CDR1 DFQATT, CDR2 SNEGSKA (reference sequence). The length of the CDR3 is 14 residues.

The receptor comes from a woman aged 40-49 years with Graves' hyperthyroidism that later progressed to Graves' ophthalmopathy. Material: blood. The chain couples TRBV20-1 to TRBJ2-7, with 9 bases aligning to TRBD2. In nucleotides, the CDR3 is TGCAGTGCTAAGAGGGCGGGAGGGAACTACGAGCAGTACTTC. Protein product: CSAKRAGGNYEQYF.